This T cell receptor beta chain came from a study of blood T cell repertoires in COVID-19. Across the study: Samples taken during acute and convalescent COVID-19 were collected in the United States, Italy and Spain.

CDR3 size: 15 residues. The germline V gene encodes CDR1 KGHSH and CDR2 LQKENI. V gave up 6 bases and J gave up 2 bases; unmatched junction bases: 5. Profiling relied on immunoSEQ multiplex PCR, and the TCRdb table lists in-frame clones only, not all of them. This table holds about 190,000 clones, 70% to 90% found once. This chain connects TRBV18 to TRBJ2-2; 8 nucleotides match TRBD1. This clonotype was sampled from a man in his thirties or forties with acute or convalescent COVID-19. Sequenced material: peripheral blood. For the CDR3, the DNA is TGTGCCAGCTCTTCGACAGGGGTAAACACCGGGGAGCTGTTTTTT. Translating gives CASSSTGVNTGELFF.